These 11 T cell receptor beta chains were all obtained from the same sample, sequenced in a study of blood T cell repertoires in COVID-19. The repertoire was sequenced with immunoSEQ multiplex PCR; TCRdb's copy has only in-frame clones and lacks some. The sample holds some 300,000 clones, approximately 88% seen once. The sample taken for sequencing was peripheral blood. These receptors all stem from a woman between 25 and 40 years old who had recovered from COVID-19.

V and J are TRBV18 and TRBJ2-5; 8 bases align to TRBD1. The CDR3 has 15 amino acids. In germline, CDR1 is KGHSH, CDR2 LQKENI. V shed 4 bases and J 3 bases; nucleotides not matched to a gene: 7. The CDR3 coding sequence is TGTGCCAGCTCACTCCGGCAGGGGGCGAAAGAGACCCAGTACTTC. It encodes CASSLRQGAKETQYF.

This clone was observed a handful of times. V is TRBV5-4 and J is TRBJ1-1, with 7 bases matching TRBD1. The CDR3 is made up of 14 amino acids. Germline V gene lookup returns CDR1 SGHNT and CDR2 YYREEE (reference sequence). Losses at the gene ends were 4 bases for V and 3 bases for J; bases not matched to a gene: 6. CDR3 nucleotide sequence: TGTGCCAGCAGCGAAGGGGGCGCCGACACTGAAGCTTTCTTT. Encoded protein: CASSEGGADTEAFF. Variable domain in full (rest from reference TRBV5-4 and TRBJ1-1): ETGVTQSPTHLIKTRGQQVTLRCSSQSGHNTVSWYQQALGQGPQFIFQYYREEENGRGNFPPRFSGLQFPNYSSELNVNALELDDSALYLCASSEGGADTEAFFGQGTRLTVV.

The chain is built from TRBV6-5 and TRBJ2-7; no clear D gene. The CDR3 sequence is 15 residues long. V lost 2 bases and J lost 2, with 13 bases in between. CDR1 and CDR2 (germline): MNHEY, SVGAGI. CDR3 in amino acids: CASSYRTDIPYEQYF. The DNA for the CDR3 is TGTGCCAGCAGTTACCGCACTGACATCCCCTACGAGCAGTACTTC.

V gene TRBV2 combines with J gene TRBJ1-1; D is unresolved. The CDR3 has 15 amino acids. The germline V gene has CDR1 SNHLY and CDR2 FYNNEI. Between the trimmed V and J ends, which lost 2 bases and 1 base, there was a span of 11 bases. The CDR3 coding sequence is TGTGCCAGCAGTGAATCCTCGGGAGGGAACACTGAAGCTTTCTTT. This codes for CASSESSGGNTEAFF.

This sequence joins TRBV10-3 and TRBJ1-5; D may be TRBD1 (5 bases). V was clipped by 3 bases and J by 5 bases, with 11 bases between them. CDR3 size: 14 residues. Germline V gives CDR1 ENHRY, CDR2 SYGVKD. Written as DNA, the CDR3 is TGTGCCATCAGTGACGGACAAGGCCATCAGCCCCAGCATTTT. Residues: CAISDGQGHQPQHF.

The rearrangement uses TRBV5-6 and TRBJ1-4; D may be TRBD1 (6 bases). CDR1 and CDR2 from the germline V gene are SGHDT and YYEEEE. The CDR3 loop spans 14 amino acids. V was trimmed by 6 bases and J by 7 bases, leaving 16 bases between them. The CDR3 region is CASTPGGPGEKLFF. The DNA for the CDR3 is TGTGCCAGCACCCCGGGGGGGCCCGGTGAAAAACTGTTTTTT.

This clone was picked up a small number of times. The CDR3 here is CASRGQAGNQPQHF. CDR3 DNA sequence: TGTGCCAGCAGAGGACAGGCCGGCAATCAGCCCCAGCATTTT. The chain is built from TRBV6-5 and TRBJ1-5; 7 nucleotides align to TRBD1. Per germline, CDR1 MNHEY and CDR2 SVGAGI. Trimming took 6 bases from V and 2 from J; bases not matched to a gene: 4. The CDR3 covers 14 residues.

This sequence joins TRBV7-9 and TRBJ2-7, with TRBD1 matching 7 bases. V lost 5 bases to trimming and J lost 2 bases; unmatched junction nucleotides: 6. Germline V lookup: CDR1 SEHNR, CDR2 FQNEAQ (reference sequence). This CDR3 is built from 14 residues. The CDR3 DNA sequence: TGTGCCAGCAGCCCAGGCCAGGGGGCCTACGAGCAGTACTTC. Encoded protein: CASSPGQGAYEQYF.

The chain combines TRBV29-1 with TRBJ1-1; TRBD1 aligns across 9 bases. V was clipped by 6 bases and J by 3 bases; unmatched bases: 14. The CDR3 runs to 16 residues. From germline, CDR1 is SQVTM and CDR2 ANQGSEA. This CDR3 reads CSVMMGQGNSDTEAFF. Here the CDR3 DNA reads TGCAGCGTCATGATGGGACAGGGCAATTCGGACACTGAAGCTTTCTTT.

The gene calls are TRBV9 and TRBJ2-7; a weak D match, TRBD2 (7 bases). Trimming pared 0 bases from V and 2 bases from J, leaving 12 bases between. The CDR3 consists of 15 residues. From germline, CDR1 is SGDLS and CDR2 YYNGEE. The CDR3 here is CASSVEGGGPYEQYF. CDR3 bases: TGTGCCAGCAGCGTAGAGGGCGGGGGCCCCTACGAGCAGTACTTC.

The chain recombines TRBV4-2 with TRBJ1-6; D might be TRBD1 (5 bases). V dropped 0 bases and J dropped 10 bases, with 16 bases sitting between them. The CDR3 sequence is 16 residues long. In germline, CDR1 is LGHNA, CDR2 YNFKEQ. CDR3 amino acids: CASSQEFAGHGSPLHF. CDR3 nucleotide sequence: TGTGCCAGCAGCCAAGAGTTTGCAGGGCATGGATCACCCCTCCACTTT.